The clone carrying this T cell receptor (beta chain) was counted between two and nine times. The sample is drawn from a study of blood T cell repertoires in COVID-19. Study summary: Sites in the United States, Italy and Spain provided acute and convalescent COVID-19 samples. T cells, B-cell-depleted T cells, or PBMCs supplied cDNA or gDNA.

Original methodology: Estimates of nucleated cell counts were drawn from the amplification of reference gene primers. Measured with immunoSEQ multiplex PCR; TCRdb has only the in-frame clones, and not every one. V, J and clone size are taken as reported in that table, and D and trimming were inferred from the DNA itself. Among 250,000 to 350,000 clones, roughly 90% were seen once, and the ten largest hold around 4%. The sequence came from a woman between 50 and 59 years old with active or convalescent COVID-19. Sample: peripheral blood.

CDR3 bases: TGTGCCAGCAGCTTAACAACAGCTTGGGGGAGGAATGAGCAGTTCTTC. Translated: CASSLTTAWGRNEQFF. This chain links TRBV7-9 with TRBJ2-1; tentative D call: TRBD2 (6 bases). The V and J ends lost 2 bases and 7 bases respectively, with 18 bases between them. The CDR3 has 16 residues. The germline CDR1 and CDR2 sequences are SEHNR and FQNEAQ (reference sequence).